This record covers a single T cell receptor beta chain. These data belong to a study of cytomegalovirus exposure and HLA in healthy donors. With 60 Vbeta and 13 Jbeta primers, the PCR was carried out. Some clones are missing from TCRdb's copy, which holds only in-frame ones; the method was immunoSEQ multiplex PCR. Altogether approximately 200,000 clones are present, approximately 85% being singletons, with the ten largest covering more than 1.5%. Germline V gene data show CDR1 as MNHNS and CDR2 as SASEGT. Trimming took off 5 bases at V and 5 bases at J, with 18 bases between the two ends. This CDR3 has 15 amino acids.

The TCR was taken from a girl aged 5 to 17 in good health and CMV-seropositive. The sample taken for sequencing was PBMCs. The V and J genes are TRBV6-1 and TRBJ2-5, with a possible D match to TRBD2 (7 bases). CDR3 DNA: TGTGCCAGCAGTCCGGGGGGCCCGCGGGTGGAGACCCAGTACTTC. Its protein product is CASSPGGPRVETQYF.